This T cell receptor beta chain was sequenced during a study of T cell responses to AZD1222 COVID-19 vaccine. Findings and limits, study-wide: The sample set comprised mostly white British donors with more females, and clonal diversity was possibly underestimated. Repertoires were obtained only post-peak T cell response. Mapped onto spike, vaccine-associated CD4 TCRs spanned it and were dominant at 160-218 and 743-854.

The table came from immunoSEQ multiplex PCR; TCRdb's copy has only in-frame clones and leaves some out. The sample has some 120,000 clones, 88% seen once; the top ten hold 18%. A note on this clone: Its antigen is as yet unknown.

CDR1 is ENHRY, CDR2 SYGVKD, per germline. V gave up 4 bases and J gave up 6 bases, with 6 bases separating them. The CDR3 length is 12 residues. This specimen was peripheral blood, taken on day 0 of MenACWY control vaccination. The origin of this receptor is an adult in good health. The rearrangement uses TRBV10-3 and TRBJ2-2; D may match TRBD1 or TRBD2 (5 bases each). The CDR3 is CAISVGAGELFF. The CDR3 DNA reads as TGTGCCATCAGTGTGGGGGCCGGGGAGCTGTTTTTT.